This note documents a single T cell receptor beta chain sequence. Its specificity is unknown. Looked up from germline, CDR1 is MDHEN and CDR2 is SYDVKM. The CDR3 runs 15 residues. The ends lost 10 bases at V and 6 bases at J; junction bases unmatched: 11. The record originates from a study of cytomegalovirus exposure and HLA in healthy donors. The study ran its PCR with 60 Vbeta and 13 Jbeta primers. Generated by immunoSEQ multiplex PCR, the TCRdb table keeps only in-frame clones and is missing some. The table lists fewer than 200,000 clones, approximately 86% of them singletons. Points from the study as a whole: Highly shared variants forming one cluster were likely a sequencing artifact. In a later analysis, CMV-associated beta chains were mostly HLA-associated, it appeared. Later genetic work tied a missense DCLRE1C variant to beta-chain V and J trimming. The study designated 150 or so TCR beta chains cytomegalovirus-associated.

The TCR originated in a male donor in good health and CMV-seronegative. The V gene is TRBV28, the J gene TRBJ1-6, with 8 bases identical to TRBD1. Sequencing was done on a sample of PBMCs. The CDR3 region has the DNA TGTGCCATCGGGGGACAGGACGCGGTTAATTCACCCCTCCACTTT. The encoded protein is CAIGGQDAVNSPLHF.